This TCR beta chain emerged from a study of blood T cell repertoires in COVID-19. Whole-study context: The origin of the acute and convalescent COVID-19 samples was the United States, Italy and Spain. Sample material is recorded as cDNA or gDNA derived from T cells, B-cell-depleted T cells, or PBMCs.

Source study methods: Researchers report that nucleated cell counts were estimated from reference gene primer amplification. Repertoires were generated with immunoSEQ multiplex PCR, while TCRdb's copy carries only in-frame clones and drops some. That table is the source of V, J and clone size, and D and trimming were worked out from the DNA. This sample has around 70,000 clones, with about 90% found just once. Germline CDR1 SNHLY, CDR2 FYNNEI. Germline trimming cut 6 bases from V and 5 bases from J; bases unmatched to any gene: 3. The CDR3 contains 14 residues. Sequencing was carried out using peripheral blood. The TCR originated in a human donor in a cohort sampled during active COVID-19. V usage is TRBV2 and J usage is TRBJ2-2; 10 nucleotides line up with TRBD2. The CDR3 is CASSLTSGTGELFF. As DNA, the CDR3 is TGTGCCAGCAGCCTGACTAGCGGGACCGGGGAGCTGTTTTTT.